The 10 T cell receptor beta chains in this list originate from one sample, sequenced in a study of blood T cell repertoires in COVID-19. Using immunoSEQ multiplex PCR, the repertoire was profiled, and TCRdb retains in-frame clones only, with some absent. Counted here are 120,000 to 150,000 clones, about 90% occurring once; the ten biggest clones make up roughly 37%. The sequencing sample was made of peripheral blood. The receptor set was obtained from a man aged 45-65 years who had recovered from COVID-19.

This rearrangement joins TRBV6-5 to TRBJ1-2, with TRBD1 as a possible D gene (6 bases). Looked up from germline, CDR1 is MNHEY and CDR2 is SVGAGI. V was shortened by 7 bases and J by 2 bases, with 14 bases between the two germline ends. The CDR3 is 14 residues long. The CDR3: CASTLGTGNYGYTF. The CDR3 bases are TGTGCCAGCACTTTAGGAACAGGGAACTATGGCTACACCTTC.

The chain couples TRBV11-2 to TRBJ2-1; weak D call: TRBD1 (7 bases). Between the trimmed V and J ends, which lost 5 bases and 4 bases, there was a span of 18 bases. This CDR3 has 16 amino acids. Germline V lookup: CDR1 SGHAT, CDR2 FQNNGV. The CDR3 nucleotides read TGTGCCAGCAGCCAACTGACAGGGAGGAGGTACAATGAGCAGTTCTTC. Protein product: CASSQLTGRRYNEQFF.

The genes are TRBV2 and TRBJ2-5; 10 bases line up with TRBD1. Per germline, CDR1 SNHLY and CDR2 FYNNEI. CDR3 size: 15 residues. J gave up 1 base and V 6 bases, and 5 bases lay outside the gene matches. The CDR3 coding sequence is TGTGCCAGCAGCGACAGGGGGCAACGCCAAGAGACCCAGTACTTC. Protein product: CASSDRGQRQETQYF.

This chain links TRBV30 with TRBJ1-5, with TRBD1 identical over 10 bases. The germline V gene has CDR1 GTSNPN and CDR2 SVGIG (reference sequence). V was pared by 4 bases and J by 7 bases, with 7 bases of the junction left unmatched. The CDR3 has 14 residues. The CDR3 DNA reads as TGTGCCTGGACGACAGGACAGGGGGTCCAGCCCCAGCATTTT. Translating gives CAWTTGQGVQPQHF.

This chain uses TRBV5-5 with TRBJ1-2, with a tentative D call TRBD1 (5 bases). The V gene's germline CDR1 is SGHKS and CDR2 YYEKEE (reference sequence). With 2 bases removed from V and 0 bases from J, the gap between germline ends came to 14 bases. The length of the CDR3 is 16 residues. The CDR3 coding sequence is TGTGCCAGCAGCTTCCAGGCAGGGCGTTCTAACTATGGCTACACCTTC. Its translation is CASSFQAGRSNYGYTF.

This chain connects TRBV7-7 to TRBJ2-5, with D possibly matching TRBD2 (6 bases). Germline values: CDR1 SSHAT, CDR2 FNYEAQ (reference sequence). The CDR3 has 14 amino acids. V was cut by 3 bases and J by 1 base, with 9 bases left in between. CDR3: CASSLGGIQETQYF. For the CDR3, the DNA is TGTGCCAGCAGCTTGGGCGGGATCCAAGAGACCCAGTACTTC.

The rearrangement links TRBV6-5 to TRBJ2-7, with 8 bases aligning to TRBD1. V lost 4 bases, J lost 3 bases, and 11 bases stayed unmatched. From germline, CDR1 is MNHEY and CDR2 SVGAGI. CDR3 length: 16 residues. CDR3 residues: CASSSLAAGGLYEQYF. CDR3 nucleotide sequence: TGTGCCAGCAGTTCACTCGCGGCAGGGGGCCTCTACGAGCAGTACTTC.

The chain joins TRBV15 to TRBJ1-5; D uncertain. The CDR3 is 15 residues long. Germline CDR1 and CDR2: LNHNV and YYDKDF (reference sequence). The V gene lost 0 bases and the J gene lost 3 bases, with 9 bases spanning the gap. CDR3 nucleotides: TGTGCCACCAGCAGAGATCGGGGTAACAATCAGCCCCAGCATTTT. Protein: CATSRDRGNNQPQHF.

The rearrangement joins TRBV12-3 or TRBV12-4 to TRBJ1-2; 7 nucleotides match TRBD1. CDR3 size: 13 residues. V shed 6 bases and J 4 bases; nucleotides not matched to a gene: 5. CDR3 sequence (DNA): TGTGCCAGCAGCAGAGGACAGGTCTATGGCTACACCTTC. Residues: CASSRGQVYGYTF.

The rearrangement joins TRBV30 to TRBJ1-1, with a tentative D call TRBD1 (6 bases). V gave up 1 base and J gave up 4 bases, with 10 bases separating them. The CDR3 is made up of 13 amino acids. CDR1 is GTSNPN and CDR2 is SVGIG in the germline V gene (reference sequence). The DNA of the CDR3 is TGTGCCTGGAGTGCGGGGGGCCCCACTGAAGCTTTCTTT. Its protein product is CAWSAGGPTEAFF.